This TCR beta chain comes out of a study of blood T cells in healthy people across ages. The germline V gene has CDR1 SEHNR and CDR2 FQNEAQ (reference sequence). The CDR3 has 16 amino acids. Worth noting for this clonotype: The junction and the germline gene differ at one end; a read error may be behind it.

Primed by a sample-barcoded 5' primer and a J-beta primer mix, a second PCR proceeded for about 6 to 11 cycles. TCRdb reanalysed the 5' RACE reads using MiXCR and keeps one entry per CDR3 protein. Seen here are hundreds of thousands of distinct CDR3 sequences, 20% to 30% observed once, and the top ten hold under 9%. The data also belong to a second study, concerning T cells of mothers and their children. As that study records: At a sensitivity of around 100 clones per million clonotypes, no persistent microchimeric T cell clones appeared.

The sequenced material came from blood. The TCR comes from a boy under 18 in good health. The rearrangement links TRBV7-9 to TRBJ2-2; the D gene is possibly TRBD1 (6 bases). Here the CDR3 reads CASTLGTDRKSGELFF. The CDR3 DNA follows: TGTGCCAGCACCTTAGGAACGGACAGAAAGAGCGGGGAGCTGTTTTTT.